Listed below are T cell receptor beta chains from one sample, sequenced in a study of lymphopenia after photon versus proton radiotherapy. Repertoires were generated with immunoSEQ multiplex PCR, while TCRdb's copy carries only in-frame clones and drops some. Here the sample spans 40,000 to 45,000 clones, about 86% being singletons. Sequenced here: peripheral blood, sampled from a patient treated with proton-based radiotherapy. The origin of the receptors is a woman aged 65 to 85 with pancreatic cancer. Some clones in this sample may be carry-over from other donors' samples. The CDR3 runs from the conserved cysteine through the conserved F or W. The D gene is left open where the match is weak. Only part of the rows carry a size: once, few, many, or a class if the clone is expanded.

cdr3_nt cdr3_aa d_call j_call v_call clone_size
TGTGCCAGCACTAAAAAGGGGGATCAGCCCCAGCATTTT CASTKKGDQPQHF - TRBJ1-5 TRBV6-6 -
TGTGCCACCCGACCCTGGACATATACCTACGAGCAGTACTTC CATRPWTYTYEQYF - TRBJ2-7 TRBV21-1 -
TGTGCCAGCAGCCCTGGACAGGGAGGGTACAATGAGCAGTTCTTC CASSPGQGGYNEQFF - TRBJ2-1 TRBV9 -
TGTGCCAGCACCCCCGGGACTAGCGGGAGTAGGACAGATGAGCAGTTCTTC CASTPGTSGSRTDEQFF TRBD2 TRBJ2-1 TRBV7-9 few
TGTGCCAGCAGTGAAGACAGGGAGAATCAGCCCCAGCATTTT CASSEDRENQPQHF - TRBJ1-5 TRBV6-1 -
TGCGCCAGCAGCTTGGGGATCGGGGGGTGGTCTGAAGCTTTCTTT CASSLGIGGWSEAFF - TRBJ1-1 TRBV5-1 -
TGTGCCTGGAGTCGTATCGGGGGTGTCTACAATGAGCAGTTCTTC CAWSRIGGVYNEQFF - TRBJ2-1 TRBV30 -
TGTGCCAGCAGTTCTCAGCGGGTAAGCTCCTACGAGCAGTACTTC CASSSQRVSSYEQYF - TRBJ2-7 TRBV6-6 few
TGTGCTAGCAGCCTAGGAGGATGGCAGGCCTACAATGAGCAGTTCTTC CASSLGGWQAYNEQFF - TRBJ2-1 TRBV7-7 -
TGTGCCAGCAGCAGTGGACTAGCGGGAGTTGAGACCCAGTACTTC CASSSGLAGVETQYF TRBD2 TRBJ2-5 TRBV7-9 -